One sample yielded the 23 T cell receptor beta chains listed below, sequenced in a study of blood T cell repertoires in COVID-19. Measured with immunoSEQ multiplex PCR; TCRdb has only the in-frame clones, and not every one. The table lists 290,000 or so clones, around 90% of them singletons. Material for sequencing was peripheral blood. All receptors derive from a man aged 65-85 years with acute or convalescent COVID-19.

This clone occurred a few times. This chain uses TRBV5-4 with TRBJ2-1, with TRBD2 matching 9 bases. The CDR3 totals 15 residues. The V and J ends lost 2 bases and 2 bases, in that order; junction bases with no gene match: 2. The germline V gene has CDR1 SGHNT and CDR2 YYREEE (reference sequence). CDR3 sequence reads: CASSFGGGAYNEQFF. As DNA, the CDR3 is TGTGCCAGCAGCTTCGGCGGGGGGGCCTACAATGAGCAGTTCTTC.

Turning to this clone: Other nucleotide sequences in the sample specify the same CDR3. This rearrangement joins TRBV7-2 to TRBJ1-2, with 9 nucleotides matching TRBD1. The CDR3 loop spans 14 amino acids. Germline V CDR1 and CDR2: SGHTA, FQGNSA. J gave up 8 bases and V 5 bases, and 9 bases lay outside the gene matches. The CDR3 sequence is CASSPPGTGNGYTF. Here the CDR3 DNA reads TGTGCCAGCAGCCCCCCCGGGACAGGGAACGGCTACACCTTC. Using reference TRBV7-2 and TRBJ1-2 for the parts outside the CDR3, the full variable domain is GAGVSQSPSNKVTEKGKDVELRCDPISGHTALYWYRQSLGQGLEFLIYFQGNSAPDKSGLPSDRFSAERTGGSVSTLTIQRTQQEDSAVYLCASSPPGTGNGYTFGSGTRLTVV.

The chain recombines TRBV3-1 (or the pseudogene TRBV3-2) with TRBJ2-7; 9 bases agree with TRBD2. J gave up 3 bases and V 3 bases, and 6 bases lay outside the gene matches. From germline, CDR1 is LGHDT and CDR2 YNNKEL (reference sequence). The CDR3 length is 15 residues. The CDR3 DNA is TGTGCCAGCAGCCACAACAGACTAGCGGACTACGAGCAGTACTTC. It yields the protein CASSHNRLADYEQYF.

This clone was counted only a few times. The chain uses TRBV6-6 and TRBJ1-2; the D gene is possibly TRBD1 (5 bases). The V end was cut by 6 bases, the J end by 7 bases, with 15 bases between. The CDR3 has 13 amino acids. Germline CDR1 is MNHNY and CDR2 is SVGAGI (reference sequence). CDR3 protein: CASSPDSMGGYTF. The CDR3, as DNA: TGTGCCAGCAGCCCAGACAGTATGGGTGGCTACACCTTC.

The CDR3 DNA is TGTGCCAGTCTCTCCGGGACAGGGGGATACCTGAGCTATAATTCACCCCTCCACTTT. This sequence encodes CASLSGTGGYLSYNSPLHF. The chain joins TRBV21-1 to TRBJ1-6; TRBD1, the table's D call, was not compared with the DNA. TRBV21-1 is recorded as a pseudogene. This CDR3 is built from 19 residues.

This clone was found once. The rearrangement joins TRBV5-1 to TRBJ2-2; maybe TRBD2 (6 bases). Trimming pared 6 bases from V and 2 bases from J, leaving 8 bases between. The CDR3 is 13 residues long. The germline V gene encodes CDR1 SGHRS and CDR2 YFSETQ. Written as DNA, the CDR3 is TGCGCCAGCAATAGCGGAAACACCGGGGAGCTGTTTTTT. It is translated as CASNSGNTGELFF.

The chain's CDR3 is CASSLQLAGGTDTQYF. The CDR3 DNA follows: TGTGCCAGCAGTTTGCAACTAGCGGGGGGCACAGATACGCAGTATTTT. This sequence joins TRBV28 and TRBJ2-3, with 11 bases identical to TRBD2. The CDR3 spans 16 residues. J was trimmed by 1 base and V by 3 bases; bases with no gene match: 3. The V gene's germline CDR1 is MDHEN and CDR2 SYDVKM.

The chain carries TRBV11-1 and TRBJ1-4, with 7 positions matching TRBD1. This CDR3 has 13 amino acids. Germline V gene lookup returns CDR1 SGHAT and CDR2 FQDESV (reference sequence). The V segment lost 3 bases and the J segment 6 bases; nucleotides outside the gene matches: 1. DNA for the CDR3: TGTGCCAGCAGCTTTGACAGGGATGAAAAACTGTTTTTT. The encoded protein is CASSFDRDEKLFF.

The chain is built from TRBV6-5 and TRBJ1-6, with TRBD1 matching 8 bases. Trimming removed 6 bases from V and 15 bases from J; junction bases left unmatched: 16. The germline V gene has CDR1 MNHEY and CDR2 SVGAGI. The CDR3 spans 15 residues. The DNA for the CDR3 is TGTGCCAGCAGCCCAGGGGGCCCCCCGGGAGCAGGCCTCCACTTT. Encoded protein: CASSPGGPPGAGLHF.

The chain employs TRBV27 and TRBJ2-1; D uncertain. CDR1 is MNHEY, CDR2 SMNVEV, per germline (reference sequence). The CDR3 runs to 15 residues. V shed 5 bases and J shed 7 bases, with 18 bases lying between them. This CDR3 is CASSPPYLERNEQFF. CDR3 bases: TGTGCCAGCAGTCCCCCTTATCTAGAGAGGAATGAGCAGTTCTTC.

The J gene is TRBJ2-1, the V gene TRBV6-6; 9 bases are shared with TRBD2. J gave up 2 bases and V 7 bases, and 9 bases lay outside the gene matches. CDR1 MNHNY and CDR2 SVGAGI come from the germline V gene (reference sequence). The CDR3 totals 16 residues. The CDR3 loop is CASMGDSGGTYNEQFF. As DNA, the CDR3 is TGTGCCAGCATGGGGGATAGCGGGGGAACCTACAATGAGCAGTTCTTC.

The CDR3 spells CASNPGQGNQPQHF. The DNA of the CDR3 is TGTGCCAGCAACCCGGGACAGGGGAATCAGCCCCAGCATTTT. The genes are TRBV2 and TRBJ1-5; TRBD1 matches 10 bases. CDR3 length equals 14 residues. Germline CDR1 SNHLY, CDR2 FYNNEI. The V segment lost 7 bases and the J segment 4 bases; nucleotides outside the gene matches: 4. Looking up the rest from reference TRBV2 and TRBJ1-5 gives the full variable domain: EPEVTQTPSHQVTQMGQEVILRCVPISNHLYFYWYRQILGQKVEFLVSFYNNEISEKSEIFDDQFSVERPDGSNFTLKIRSTKLEDSAMYFCASNPGQGNQPQHFGDGTRLSIL.

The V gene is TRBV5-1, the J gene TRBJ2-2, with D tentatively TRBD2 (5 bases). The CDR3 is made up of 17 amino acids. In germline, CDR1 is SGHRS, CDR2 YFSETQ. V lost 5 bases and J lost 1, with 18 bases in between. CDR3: CASSPIYSGLNTGELFF. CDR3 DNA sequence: TGCGCCAGCAGTCCAATATACAGTGGACTGAACACCGGGGAGCTGTTTTTT.

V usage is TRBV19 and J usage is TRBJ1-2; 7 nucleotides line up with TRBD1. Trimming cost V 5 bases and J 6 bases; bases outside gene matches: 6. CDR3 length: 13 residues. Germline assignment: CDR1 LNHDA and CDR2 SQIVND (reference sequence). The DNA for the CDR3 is TGTGCCAGTAGTGTTGGAGGGGGCGATGGCTACACCTTC. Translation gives CASSVGGGDGYTF. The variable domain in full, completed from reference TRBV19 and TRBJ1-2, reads DGGITQSPKYLFRKEGQNVTLSCEQNLNHDAMYWYRQDPGQGLRLIYYSQIVNDFQKGDIAEGYSVSREKKESFPLTVTSAQKNPTAFYLCASSVGGGDGYTFGSGTRLTVV.

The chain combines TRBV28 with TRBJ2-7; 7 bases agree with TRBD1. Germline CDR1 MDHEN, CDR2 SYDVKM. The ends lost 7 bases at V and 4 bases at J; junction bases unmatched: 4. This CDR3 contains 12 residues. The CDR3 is CASIGTEYEQYF. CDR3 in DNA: TGTGCCAGCATCGGGACAGAATACGAGCAGTACTTC.

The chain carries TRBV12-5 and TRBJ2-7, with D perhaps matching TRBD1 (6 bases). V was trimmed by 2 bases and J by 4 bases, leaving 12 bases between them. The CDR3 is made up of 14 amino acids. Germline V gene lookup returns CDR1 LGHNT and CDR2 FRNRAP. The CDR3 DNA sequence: TGTGCTAGTGGTTTGAGAACAGGGTGGTACGAGCAGTACTTC. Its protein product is CASGLRTGWYEQYF.

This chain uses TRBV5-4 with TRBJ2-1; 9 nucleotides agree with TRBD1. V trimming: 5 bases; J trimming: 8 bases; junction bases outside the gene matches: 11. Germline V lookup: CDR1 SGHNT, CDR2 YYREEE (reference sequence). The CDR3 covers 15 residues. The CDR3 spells CASSIVGDRADEQFF. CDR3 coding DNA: TGTGCCAGCAGTATCGTGGGGGACAGGGCAGATGAGCAGTTCTTC.

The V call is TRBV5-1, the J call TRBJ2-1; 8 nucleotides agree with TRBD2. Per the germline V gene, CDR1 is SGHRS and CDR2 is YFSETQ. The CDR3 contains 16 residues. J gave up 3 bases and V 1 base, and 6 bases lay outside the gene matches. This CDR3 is CASSLRVSGNYNEQFF. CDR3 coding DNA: TGCGCCAGCAGCTTGAGAGTTAGCGGGAACTACAATGAGCAGTTCTTC.

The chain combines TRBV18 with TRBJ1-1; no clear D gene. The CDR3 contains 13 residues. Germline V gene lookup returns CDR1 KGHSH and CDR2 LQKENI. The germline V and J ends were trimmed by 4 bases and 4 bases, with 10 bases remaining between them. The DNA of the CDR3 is TGTGCCAGCTCACAGGCGACGGGCACTGAAGCTTTCTTT. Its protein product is CASSQATGTEAFF. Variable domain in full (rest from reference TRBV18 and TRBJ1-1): NAGVMQNPRHLVRRRGQEARLRCSPMKGHSHVYWYRQLPEEGLKFMVYLQKENIIDESGMPKERFSAEFPKEGPSILRIQQVVRGDSAAYFCASSQATGTEAFFGQGTRLTVV.

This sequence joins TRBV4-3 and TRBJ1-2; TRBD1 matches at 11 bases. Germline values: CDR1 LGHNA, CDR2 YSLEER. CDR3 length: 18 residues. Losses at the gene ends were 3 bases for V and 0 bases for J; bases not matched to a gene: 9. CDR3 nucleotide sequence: TGCGCCAGCAGCCAGGATACCGGGACAGGGGGTACTAACTATGGCTACACCTTC. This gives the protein CASSQDTGTGGTNYGYTF.

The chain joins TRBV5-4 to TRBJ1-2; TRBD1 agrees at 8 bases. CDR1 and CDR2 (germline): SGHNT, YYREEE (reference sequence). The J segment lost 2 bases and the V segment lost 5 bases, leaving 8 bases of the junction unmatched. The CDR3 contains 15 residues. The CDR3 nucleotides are TGTGCCAGCAGGGACAGGGTTCTGACCAACTATGGCTACACCTTC. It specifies CASRDRVLTNYGYTF.

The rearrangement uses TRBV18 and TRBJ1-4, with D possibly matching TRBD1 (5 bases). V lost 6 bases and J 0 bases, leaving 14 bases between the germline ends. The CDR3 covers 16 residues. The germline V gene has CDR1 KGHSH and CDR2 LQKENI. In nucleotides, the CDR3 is TGTGCCAGCTCGGCGACAGTCTTAGCAACTAATGAAAAACTGTTTTTT. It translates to CASSATVLATNEKLFF.

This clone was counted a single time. The CDR3 region has the DNA TGTGCCAGCAGCCAAGCTTTGACCAGGACAGGTTGGGAGGAAAACATTCAGTACTTC. Protein product: CASSQALTRTGWEENIQYF. The chain is built from TRBV3-1 (or the pseudogene TRBV3-2) and TRBJ2-4; D possibly corresponds to TRBD1 (7 bases). Germline CDR1 and CDR2: LGHDT and YNNKEL (reference sequence). Trimming cost V 1 base and J 5 bases, with 24 bases left between them. This CDR3 is 19 amino acids long.